The next 17 T cell receptor beta chains were all read from a single sample in a study of blood T cell repertoires in COVID-19. The method was immunoSEQ multiplex PCR; TCRdb's version includes in-frame clones alone and lacks a portion of them. The data show more than 15,000 clones, with roughly 86% seen just once and about 8.3% held by the top ten. What was sequenced was peripheral blood. The receptor set was obtained from a human donor in a cohort sampled during active COVID-19. The donor label of this sample is uncertain.

The genes are TRBV18 and TRBJ2-7; TRBD2 aligns across 8 bases. CDR3 length: 14 residues. Germline CDR1 reads KGHSH; CDR2 reads LQKENI. V lost 6 bases and J lost 3; bases outside the gene matches: 7. CDR3 protein: CASSDGAGGYEQYF. In nucleotides, the CDR3 is TGTGCCAGCTCCGACGGTGCGGGAGGCTACGAGCAGTACTTC.

This chain uses TRBV10-3 with TRBJ2-1; 9 positions match TRBD2. CDR3 length: 17 residues. CDR1 is ENHRY and CDR2 is SYGVKD in the germline V gene. Trimming removed 0 bases from V and 4 bases from J; junction bases left unmatched: 7. The CDR3 DNA follows: TGTGCCATCAGTGAGTCGAAAGGGCTAGCGGGATACAATGAGCAGTTCTTC. This encodes CAISESKGLAGYNEQFF.

This clone was detected only once. The sample holds other DNA sequences that translate to the same CDR3. The chain is built from TRBV2 and TRBJ2-5; 10 bases line up with TRBD2. Germline trimming cut 7 bases from V and 3 bases from J; bases unmatched to any gene: 2. This CDR3 comprises 13 residues. Germline-derived CDR1 and CDR2 are SNHLY and FYNNEI. CDR3 protein: CASMGTSEETQYF. In nucleotides, the CDR3 is TGTGCCAGCATGGGGACTAGCGAAGAGACCCAGTACTTC.

This clone appeared once. This chain joins TRBV7-2 and TRBJ1-2; D remains ambiguous. The germline V and J ends were trimmed by 5 bases and 7 bases, with 14 bases remaining between them. This CDR3 comprises 13 residues. The V gene's germline CDR1 is SGHTA and CDR2 FQGNSA. For the CDR3, the DNA is TGTGCCAGCAGCCCCCAACGGGTTGGTGGCTACACCTTC. This encodes CASSPQRVGGYTF.

In this sample, this clone turned up a few times. The chain uses TRBV29-1 and TRBJ1-1; D ambiguous. CDR3 length: 13 residues. Germline V CDR1 and CDR2: SQVTM, ANQGSEA. V was cut by 6 bases and J by 4 bases, with 15 bases left in between. The CDR3 region is CSVRLDTITEAFF. In DNA, the CDR3 is TGCAGCGTCAGGCTTGACACCATCACTGAAGCTTTCTTT.

V gene TRBV3-1 (or the pseudogene TRBV3-2) combines with J gene TRBJ1-6, with 7 nucleotides matching TRBD1. The germline gives CDR1 LGHDT, CDR2 YNNKEL (reference sequence). The CDR3 totals 18 residues. V lost 0 bases to trimming and J lost 7 bases; unmatched junction nucleotides: 12. The CDR3 nucleotides read TGTGCCAGCAGCCAAGATAAGACGCCGGGACAGTTAAATTCACCCCTCCACTTT. This encodes CASSQDKTPGQLNSPLHF.

This chain connects TRBV29-1 to TRBJ2-5; 10 nucleotides agree with TRBD2. The CDR3 totals 14 residues. V was pared by 2 bases and J by 6 bases, with 6 bases of the junction left unmatched. Germline V gene lookup returns CDR1 SQVTM and CDR2 ANQGSEA. The CDR3 coding sequence is TGCAGCGTTGAAAGCCTAGCGGGAGTAAAGACCCAGTACTTC. This codes for CSVESLAGVKTQYF.

The chain carries TRBV10-3 and TRBJ2-5; D is possibly TRBD2 (6 bases). The CDR3 extends over 14 amino acids. V was clipped by 2 bases and J by 2 bases, with 9 bases between them. Germline loops: CDR1 ENHRY, CDR2 SYGVKD. CDR3 sequence reads: CAISEPGTQETQYF. The CDR3 coding sequence is TGTGCCATCAGTGAGCCCGGGACTCAAGAGACCCAGTACTTC.

V and J are TRBV6-1 and TRBJ2-5; D perhaps matches TRBD1 (6 bases). The length of the CDR3 is 13 residues. Germline CDR1 and CDR2: MNHNS and SASEGT. The ends were cut back, 3 bases at V and 5 bases at J, with 10 bases in the middle. The DNA for the CDR3 is TGTGCCAGCAGTGACCAGGGGTGGGAGACCCAGTACTTC. Its translation: CASSDQGWETQYF.

This rearrangement joins TRBV24-1 to TRBJ2-1; 10 nucleotides agree with TRBD2. Trimming at V came to 10 bases and at J to 10 bases, leaving 6 bases not matched to a gene. Germline V gives CDR1 KGHDR, CDR2 SFDVKD. The CDR3 consists of 12 residues. The CDR3: CATGQRGGEQFF. DNA of the CDR3: TGTGCCACGGGGCAGCGGGGGGGCGAGCAGTTCTTC.

This sequence joins TRBV7-9 and TRBJ2-3; the match to TRBD1 covers 8 bases. Germline assignment: CDR1 SEHNR and CDR2 FQNEAQ (reference sequence). The CDR3 runs to 15 residues. The V gene end was trimmed by 4 bases and the J gene end by 0 bases; junction bases not matched to a gene: 3. The CDR3 is CASSYWTGSTDTQYF. CDR3 bases: TGTGCCAGCAGCTATTGGACAGGGAGCACAGATACGCAGTATTTT.

This rearrangement joins TRBV5-1 to TRBJ2-1, with D tentatively TRBD1 (6 bases). The CDR3 runs to 14 residues. With 3 bases removed from V and 5 bases from J, the gap between germline ends came to 12 bases. CDR1 is SGHRS and CDR2 is YFSETQ in the germline V gene. The CDR3 sequence: CASSSRTADNEQFF. For the CDR3, the DNA is TGCGCCAGCAGCTCTCGGACAGCTGACAATGAGCAGTTCTTC.

The genes are TRBV3-1 (or the pseudogene TRBV3-2) and TRBJ1-4; TRBD1 matches at 8 bases. V was pared by 3 bases and J by 8 bases, with 8 bases of the junction left unmatched. CDR3 length equals 15 residues. CDR1 LGHDT and CDR2 YNNKEL come from the germline V gene (reference sequence). Here the CDR3 DNA reads TGTGCCAGCAGCCAGGCCGGCGCAGGGGGCGAAAAACTGTTTTTT. It encodes CASSQAGAGGEKLFF.

The chain employs TRBV3-1 (or the pseudogene TRBV3-2) and TRBJ1-1; 7 bases agree with TRBD1. J was trimmed by 7 bases and V by 3 bases; bases with no gene match: 2. This CDR3 contains 12 residues. CDR1 is LGHDT and CDR2 is YNNKEL in the germline V gene (reference sequence). DNA for the CDR3: TGTGCCAGCAGCCAGGGGACAGTTGAAGCTTTCTTT. It is translated as CASSQGTVEAFF.

The rearrangement joins TRBV3-1 (or the pseudogene TRBV3-2) to TRBJ2-2; no clear D. CDR1 and CDR2 (germline): LGHDT, YNNKEL (reference sequence). V was trimmed by 0 bases and J by 0 bases, leaving 5 bases between them. The length of the CDR3 is 15 residues. This CDR3 is CASSQDVTNTGELFF. In DNA form, the CDR3 reads TGTGCCAGCAGCCAAGACGTTACGAACACCGGGGAGCTGTTTTTT.

The genes are TRBV29-1 and TRBJ2-7; TRBD2 matches at 12 bases. Germline V CDR1 and CDR2: SQVTM, ANQGSEA. V dropped 4 bases and J dropped 4; count of bases not matched to a gene: 8. This CDR3 is 15 amino acids long. For the CDR3, the DNA is TGCAGCGTTGTGCCCGGACTAGCGGGAAAGTACGAGCAGTACTTC. It encodes CSVVPGLAGKYEQYF.

J is TRBJ1-2 and V is TRBV7-9; D not certain. CDR3 length: 13 amino acids. With 0 bases removed from V and 5 bases from J, the gap between germline ends came to 7 bases. The germline gives CDR1 SEHNR, CDR2 FQNEAQ (reference sequence). CDR3 bases: TGTGCCAGCAGCTTAGCGATCGGGTATGGCTACACCTTC. Amino acid sequence: CASSLAIGYGYTF.